This TCR beta chain was captured in a study of patients and donors after allogeneic stem cell transplantation. TCRdb re-derived calls from the RT-PCR reads in MiXCR, one entry per CDR3 protein. This sample has about 410,000 distinct CDR3 sequences, with more than 15% found just once. This clonotype was observed a few times. Germline values: CDR1 DFQATT, CDR2 SNEGSKA (reference sequence). V shed 0 bases and J shed 0 bases, with 9 bases lying between them. The CDR3 is 15 residues long. J is TRBJ2-1 and V is TRBV20-1; a weak D match, TRBD2 (5 bases). Source material: blood, either unsorted or a sorted T cell fraction (not recorded which). The receptor was isolated from a human donor who was either an allogeneic HSCT recipient or a stem cell or donor lymphocyte infusion donor (not recorded which). It is not recorded whose cells these are; they may come from a transplant donor. The CDR3, as DNA: TGCAGTGCTAGAGATCTAACTAGCTCCTACAATGAGCAGTTCTTC. Translation: CSARDLTSSYNEQFF.